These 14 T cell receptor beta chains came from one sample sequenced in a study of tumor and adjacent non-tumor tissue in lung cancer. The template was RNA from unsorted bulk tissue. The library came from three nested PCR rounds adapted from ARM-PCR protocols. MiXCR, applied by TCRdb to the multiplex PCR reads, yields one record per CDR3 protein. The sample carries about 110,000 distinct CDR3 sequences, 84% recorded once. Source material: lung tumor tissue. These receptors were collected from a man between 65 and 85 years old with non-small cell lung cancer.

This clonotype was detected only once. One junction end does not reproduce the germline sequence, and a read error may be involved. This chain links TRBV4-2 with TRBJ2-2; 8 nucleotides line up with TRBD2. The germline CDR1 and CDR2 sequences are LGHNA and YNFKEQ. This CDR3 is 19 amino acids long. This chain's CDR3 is CSSSHAPTCGGLTTGELFF. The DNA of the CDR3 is TGTTCCAGCAGTCATGCTCCTACTTGCGGGGGGCTTACCACCGGGGAACTGTTTTTT.

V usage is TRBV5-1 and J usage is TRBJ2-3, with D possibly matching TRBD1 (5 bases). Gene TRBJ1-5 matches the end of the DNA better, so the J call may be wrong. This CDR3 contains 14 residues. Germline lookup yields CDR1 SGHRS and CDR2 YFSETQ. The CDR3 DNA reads TGCGCCAGCAGACAGGAACAAGGGGCAGATACGCAGCATTTT. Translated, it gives CASRQEQGADTQHF.

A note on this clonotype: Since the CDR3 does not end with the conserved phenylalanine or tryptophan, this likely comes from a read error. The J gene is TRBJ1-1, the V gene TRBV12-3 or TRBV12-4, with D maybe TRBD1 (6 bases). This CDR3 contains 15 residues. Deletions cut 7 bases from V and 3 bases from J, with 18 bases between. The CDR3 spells CASNRNRELYTEAFS. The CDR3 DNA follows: TGTGCCAGCAATAGAAACAGGGAGTTGTACACTGAAGCTTTCTCT.

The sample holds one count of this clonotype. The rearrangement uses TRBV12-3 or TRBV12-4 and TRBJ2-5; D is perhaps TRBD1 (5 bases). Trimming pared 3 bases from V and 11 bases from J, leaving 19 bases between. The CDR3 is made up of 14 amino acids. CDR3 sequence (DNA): TGTGCCAGCAGTTTTAGAGACAGACAAGAGATTCAGTACTTC. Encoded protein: CASSFRDRQEIQYF.

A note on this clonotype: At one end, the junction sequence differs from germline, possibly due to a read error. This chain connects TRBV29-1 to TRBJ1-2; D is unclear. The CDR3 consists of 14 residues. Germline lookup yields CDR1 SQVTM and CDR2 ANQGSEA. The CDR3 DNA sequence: TGCAGCGCCGAGAGAGGGAAGGCTAACTATGGCCATACATTC. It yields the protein CSAERGKANYGHTF. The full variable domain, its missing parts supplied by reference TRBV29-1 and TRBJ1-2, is SAVISQKPSRDICQRGTSLTIQCQVDSQVTMMFWYRQQPGQSLTLIATANQGSEATYESGFVIDKFPISRPNLTFSTLTVSNMSPEDSSIYLCSAERGKANYGHTFGSGTRLTVV.

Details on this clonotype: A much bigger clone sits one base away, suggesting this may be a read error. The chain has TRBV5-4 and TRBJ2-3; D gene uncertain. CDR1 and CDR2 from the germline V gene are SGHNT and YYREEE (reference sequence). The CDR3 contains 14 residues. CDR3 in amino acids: CVSSPGGGTDTQYF. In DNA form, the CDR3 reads TGTGTCAGCAGCCCGGGTGGTGGCACAGATACGCAGTATTTT.

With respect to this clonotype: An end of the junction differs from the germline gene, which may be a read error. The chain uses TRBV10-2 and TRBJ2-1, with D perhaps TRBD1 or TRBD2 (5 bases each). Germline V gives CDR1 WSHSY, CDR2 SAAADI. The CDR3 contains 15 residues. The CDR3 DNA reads TGCGCCGGCAGGTCCCTGGGACCCTCTTCTCATGAGCAGTTTTTC. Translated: CAGRSLGPSSHEQFF.

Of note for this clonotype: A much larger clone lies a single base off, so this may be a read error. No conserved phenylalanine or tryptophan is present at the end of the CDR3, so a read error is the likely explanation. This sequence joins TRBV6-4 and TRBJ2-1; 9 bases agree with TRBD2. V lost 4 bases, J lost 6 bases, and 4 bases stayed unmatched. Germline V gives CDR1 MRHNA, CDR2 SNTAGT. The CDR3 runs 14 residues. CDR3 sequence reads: CASSVAGASNEQFL. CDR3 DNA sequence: TGTGCCAGCAGTGTAGCGGGGGCCAGCAATGAGCAGTTCTTA.

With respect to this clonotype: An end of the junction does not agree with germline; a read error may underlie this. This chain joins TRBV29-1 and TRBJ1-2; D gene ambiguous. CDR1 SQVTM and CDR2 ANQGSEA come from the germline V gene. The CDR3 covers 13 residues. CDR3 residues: CSVLQTLAYGCTF. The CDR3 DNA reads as TGCAGCGTTCTCCAGACGTTAGCCTATGGCTGCACCTTC.

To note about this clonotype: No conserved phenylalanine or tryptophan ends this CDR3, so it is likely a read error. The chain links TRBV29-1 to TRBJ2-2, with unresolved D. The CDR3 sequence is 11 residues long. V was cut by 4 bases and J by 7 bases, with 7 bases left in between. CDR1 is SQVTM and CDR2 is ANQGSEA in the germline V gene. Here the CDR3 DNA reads TGCAGCGTTGGGGGAATCGGGGAGCTGTTTTCT. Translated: CSVGGIGELFS.

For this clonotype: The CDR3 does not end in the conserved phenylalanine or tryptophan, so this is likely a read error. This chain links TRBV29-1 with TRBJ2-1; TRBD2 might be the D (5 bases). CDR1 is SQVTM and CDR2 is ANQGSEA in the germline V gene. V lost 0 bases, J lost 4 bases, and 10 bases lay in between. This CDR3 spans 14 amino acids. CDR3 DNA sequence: TGCAGCGTTGAAGATTTGGAGGTGTACAATGAGCAGTTCGTC. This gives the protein CSVEDLEVYNEQFV.

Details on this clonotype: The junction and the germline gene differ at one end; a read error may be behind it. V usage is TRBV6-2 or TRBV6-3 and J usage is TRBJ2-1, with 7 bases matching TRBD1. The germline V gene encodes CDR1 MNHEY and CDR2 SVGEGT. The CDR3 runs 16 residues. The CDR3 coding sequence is TGTGCCAGTAGTTACCAAATCGGACAGGATTACAATGAGCAGTTCTTC. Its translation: CASSYQIGQDYNEQFF.

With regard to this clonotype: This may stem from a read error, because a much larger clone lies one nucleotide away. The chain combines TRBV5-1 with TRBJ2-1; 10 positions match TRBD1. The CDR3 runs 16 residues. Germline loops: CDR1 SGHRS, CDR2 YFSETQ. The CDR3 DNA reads TGCGCCAGCAGCTTGGTTTGGGACAGGGGTTATAATGACCAGTTCTTC. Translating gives CASSLVWDRGYNDQFF.

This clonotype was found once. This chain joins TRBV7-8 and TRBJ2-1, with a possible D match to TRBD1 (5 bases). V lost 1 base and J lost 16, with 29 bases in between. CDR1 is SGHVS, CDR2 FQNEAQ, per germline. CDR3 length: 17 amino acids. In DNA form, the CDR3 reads TGTGCCAGCAGCTTAGACAAAATACAGGTAACTAACAATGTGCAATTCTTC. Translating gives CASSLDKIQVTNNVQFF.